The 2 T cell receptor beta chains below were found in one sample sequenced in a study of shared clonotypes between healthy human individuals. Some clones are missing from TCRdb's copy, which holds only in-frame ones; the method was immunoSEQ multiplex PCR. Of around 500,000 clones in the sample, 76% are singletons; the top ten hold 13%. Sample: PBMCs. These TCRs come from a woman in her forties in good health. Some clones in this sample may be carry-over from other donors' samples.

V and J are TRBV6-1 and TRBJ2-1, with 10 bases that match TRBD2. Germline V lookup: CDR1 MNHNS, CDR2 SASEGT. This CDR3 is 15 amino acids long. J gave up 4 bases and V 6 bases, and 6 bases lay outside the gene matches. The CDR3 here is CASRTLAGDYNEQFF. In DNA, the CDR3 is TGTGCCAGCAGAACCCTAGCGGGAGATTACAATGAGCAGTTCTTC.

This sequence joins TRBV19 and TRBJ1-3; D is undetermined. Germline CDR1 is LNHDA and CDR2 is SQIVND (reference sequence). The CDR3 runs to 13 residues. V was clipped by 7 bases and J by 2 bases, with 9 bases between them. The CDR3 nucleotides are TGTGCCAGTATGGCCGGACCTGGAAACACCATATATTTT. Amino acids: CASMAGPGNTIYF.